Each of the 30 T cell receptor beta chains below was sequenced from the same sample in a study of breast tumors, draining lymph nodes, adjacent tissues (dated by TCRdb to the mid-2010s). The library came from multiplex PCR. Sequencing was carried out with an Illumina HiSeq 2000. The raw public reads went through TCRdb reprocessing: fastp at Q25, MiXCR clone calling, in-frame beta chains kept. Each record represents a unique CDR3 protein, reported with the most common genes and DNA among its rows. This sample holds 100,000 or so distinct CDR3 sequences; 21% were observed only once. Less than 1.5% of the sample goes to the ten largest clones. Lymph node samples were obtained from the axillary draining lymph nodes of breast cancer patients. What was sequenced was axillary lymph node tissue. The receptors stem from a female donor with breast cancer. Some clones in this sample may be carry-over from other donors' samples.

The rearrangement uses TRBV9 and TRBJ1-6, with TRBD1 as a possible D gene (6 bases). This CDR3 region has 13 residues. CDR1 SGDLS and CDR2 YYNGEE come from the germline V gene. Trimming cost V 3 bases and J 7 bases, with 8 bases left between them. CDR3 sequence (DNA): TGTGCCAGCAGCGGGACAGCCAATTCACCCCTCCACTTT. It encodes CASSGTANSPLHF.

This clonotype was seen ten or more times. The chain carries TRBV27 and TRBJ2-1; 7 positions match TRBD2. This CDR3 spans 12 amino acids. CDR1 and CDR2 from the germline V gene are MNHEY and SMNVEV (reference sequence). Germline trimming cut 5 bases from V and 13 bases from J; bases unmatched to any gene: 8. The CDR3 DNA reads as TGTGCCAGCAGTCGATCTAGCGGAAACCAGTTCTTC. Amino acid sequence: CASSRSSGNQFF.

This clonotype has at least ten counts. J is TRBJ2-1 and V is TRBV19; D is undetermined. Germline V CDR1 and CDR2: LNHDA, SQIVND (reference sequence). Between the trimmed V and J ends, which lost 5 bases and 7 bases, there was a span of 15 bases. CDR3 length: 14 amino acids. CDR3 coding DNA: TGTGCCAGTAGTTTGATAGCTTCGGCTAATGAGCAGTTCTTC. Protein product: CASSLIASANEQFF.

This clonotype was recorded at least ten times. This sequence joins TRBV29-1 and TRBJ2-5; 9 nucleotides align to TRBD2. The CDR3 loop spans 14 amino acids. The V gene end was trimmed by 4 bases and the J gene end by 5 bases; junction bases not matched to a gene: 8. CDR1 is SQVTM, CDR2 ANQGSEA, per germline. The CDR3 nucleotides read TGCAGCGTTGCGGGCGGGGGGGCCAGGGAGACCCAGTACTTC. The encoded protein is CSVAGGGARETQYF.

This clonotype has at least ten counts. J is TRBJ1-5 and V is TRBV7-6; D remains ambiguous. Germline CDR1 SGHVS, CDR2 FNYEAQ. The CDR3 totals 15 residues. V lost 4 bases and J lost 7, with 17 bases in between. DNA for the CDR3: TGTGCCAGCAGCTCTCGGGCTGGAAACTTCCAGCCCCAGCATTTT. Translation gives CASSSRAGNFQPQHF.

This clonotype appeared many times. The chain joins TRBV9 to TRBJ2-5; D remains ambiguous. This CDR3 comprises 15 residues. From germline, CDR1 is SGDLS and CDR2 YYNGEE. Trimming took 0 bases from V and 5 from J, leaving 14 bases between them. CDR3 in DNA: TGTGCCAGCAGCGTAGCTGGAAATAGTATGGAGACCCAGTACTTC. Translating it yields CASSVAGNSMETQYF.

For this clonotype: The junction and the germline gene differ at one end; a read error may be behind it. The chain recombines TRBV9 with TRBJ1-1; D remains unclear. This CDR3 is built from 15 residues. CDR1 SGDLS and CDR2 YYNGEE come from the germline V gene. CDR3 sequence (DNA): TGTGCCAGCAGCGTAGATCCCCTCCCCAGCTCTGAAACTTTCTTT. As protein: CASSVDPLPSSETFF.

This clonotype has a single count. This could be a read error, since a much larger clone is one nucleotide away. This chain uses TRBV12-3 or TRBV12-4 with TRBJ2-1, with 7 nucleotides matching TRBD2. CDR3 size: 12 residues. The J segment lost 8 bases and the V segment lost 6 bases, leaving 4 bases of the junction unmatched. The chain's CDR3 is CASRGLVHEQFF. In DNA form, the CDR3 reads TGTGCCAGCAGAGGACTAGTGCATGAGCAGTTCTTC.

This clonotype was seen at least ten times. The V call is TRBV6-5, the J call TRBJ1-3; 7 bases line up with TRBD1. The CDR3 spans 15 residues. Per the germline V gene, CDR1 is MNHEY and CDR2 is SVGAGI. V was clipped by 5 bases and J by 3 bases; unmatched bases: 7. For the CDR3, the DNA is TGTGCCAGCAGTCCATACAGGGGAATTGGAAACACCATATATTTT. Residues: CASSPYRGIGNTIYF.

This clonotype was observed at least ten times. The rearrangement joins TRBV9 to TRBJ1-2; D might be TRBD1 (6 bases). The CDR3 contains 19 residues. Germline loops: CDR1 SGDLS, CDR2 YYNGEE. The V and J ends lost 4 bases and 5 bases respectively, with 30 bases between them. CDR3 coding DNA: TGTGCCAGCAGCCCCGAGTCTGGTGGAAGGGACATTTTGGAATATGGCTACACCTTC. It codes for CASSPESGGRDILEYGYTF.

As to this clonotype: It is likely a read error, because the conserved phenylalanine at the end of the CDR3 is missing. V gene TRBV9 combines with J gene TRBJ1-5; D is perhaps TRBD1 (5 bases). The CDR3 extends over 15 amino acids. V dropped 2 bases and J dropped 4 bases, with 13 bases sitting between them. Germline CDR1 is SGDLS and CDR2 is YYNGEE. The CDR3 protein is CASSVGGTENQPQHL. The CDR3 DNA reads TGTGCCAGCAGCGTCGGAGGGACGGAGAATCAGCCCCAGCATCTT.

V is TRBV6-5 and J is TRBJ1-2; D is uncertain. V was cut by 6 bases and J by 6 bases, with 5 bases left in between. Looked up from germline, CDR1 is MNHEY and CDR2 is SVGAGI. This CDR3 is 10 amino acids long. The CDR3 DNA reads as TGTGCCAGCAGAAGAGATGGCTACACCTTC. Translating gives CASRRDGYTF.

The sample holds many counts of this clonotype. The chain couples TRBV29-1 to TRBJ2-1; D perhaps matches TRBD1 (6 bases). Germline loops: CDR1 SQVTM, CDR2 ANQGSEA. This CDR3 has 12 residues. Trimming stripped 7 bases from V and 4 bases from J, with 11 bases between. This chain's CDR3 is CSAGVQYNEQFF. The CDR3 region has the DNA TGCAGCGCAGGGGTCCAGTACAATGAGCAGTTCTTC.

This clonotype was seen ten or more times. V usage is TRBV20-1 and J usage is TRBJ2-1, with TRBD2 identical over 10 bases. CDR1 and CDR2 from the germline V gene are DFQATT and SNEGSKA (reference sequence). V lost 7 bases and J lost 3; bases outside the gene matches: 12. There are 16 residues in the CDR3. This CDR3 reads CSGKGSGRGLYNEQFF. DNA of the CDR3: TGCAGTGGTAAAGGCAGCGGGAGGGGCCTCTACAATGAGCAGTTCTTC.

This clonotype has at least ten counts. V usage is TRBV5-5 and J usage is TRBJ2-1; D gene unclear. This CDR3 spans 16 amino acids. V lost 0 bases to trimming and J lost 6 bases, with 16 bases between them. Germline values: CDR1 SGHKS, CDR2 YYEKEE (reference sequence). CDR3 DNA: TGTGCCAGCAGCTTGGACGCCAGCCTGATGACCAATGAGCAGTTCTTC. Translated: CASSLDASLMTNEQFF.

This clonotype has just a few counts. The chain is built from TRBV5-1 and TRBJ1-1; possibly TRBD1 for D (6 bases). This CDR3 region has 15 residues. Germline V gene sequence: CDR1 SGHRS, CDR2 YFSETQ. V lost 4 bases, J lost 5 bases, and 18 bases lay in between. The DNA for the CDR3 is TGCGCCAGCAGCCCCCGGTCCGACAGGCAAACTGAAGCTTTCTTT. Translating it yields CASSPRSDRQTEAFF. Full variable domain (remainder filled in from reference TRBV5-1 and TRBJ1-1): KAGVTQTPRYLIKTRGQQVTLSCSPISGHRSVSWYQQTPGQGLQFLFEYFSETQRNKGNFPGRFSGRQFSNSRSEMNVSTLELGDSALYLCASSPRSDRQTEAFFGQGTRLTVV.

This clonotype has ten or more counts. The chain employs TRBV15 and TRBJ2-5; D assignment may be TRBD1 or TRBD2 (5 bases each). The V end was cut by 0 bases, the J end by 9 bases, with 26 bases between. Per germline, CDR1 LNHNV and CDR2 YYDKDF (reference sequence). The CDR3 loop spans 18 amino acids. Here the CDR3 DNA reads TGTGCCACCAGCAGAGATGGGGGTCAGTCCCAAACCACGAGATCCCAGTACTTC. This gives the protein CATSRDGGQSQTTRSQYF.

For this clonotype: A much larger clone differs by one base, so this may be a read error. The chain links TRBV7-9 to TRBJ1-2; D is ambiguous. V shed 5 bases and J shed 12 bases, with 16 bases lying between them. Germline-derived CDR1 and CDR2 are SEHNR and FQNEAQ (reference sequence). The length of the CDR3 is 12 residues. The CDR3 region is CASSLSTSGHTF. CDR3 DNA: TGTGCCAGCAGCCTAAGCACGAGCGGCCACACCTTC.

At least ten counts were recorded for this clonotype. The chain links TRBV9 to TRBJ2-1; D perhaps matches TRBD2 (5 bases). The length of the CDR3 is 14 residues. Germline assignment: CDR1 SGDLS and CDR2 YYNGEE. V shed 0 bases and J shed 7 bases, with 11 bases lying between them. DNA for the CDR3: TGTGCCAGCAGCGTAGCTCAAGCGGCAAATGAGCAGTTCTTC. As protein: CASSVAQAANEQFF. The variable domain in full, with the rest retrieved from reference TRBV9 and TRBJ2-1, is DSGVTQTPKHLITATGQRVTLRCSPRSGDLSVYWYQQSLDQGLQFLIQYYNGEERAKGNILERFSAQQFPDLHSELNLSSLELGDSALYFCASSVAQAANEQFFGPGTRLTVL.

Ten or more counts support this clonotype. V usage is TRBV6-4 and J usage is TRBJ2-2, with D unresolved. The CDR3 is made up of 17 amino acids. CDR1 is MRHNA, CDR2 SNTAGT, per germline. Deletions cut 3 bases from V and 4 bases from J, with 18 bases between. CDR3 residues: CASSEYEETPITGELFF. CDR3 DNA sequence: TGTGCCAGCAGTGAGTACGAGGAGACACCTATCACCGGGGAGCTGTTTTTT.

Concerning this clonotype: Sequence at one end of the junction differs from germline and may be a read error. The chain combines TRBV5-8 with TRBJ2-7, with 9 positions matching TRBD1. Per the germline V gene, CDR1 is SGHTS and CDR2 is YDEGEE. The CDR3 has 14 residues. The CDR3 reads CASSLGDRVDEQYF. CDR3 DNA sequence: TGCGCCAGCAGCCTGGGGGACAGGGTGGACGAGCAGTACTTC. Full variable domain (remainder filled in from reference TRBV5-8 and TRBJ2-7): EAGVTQSPTHLIKTRGQQATLRCSPISGHTSVYWYQQALGLGLQFLLWYDEGEERNRGNFPPRFSGRQFPNYSSELNVNALELEDSALYLCASSLGDRVDEQYFGPGTRLTVT.

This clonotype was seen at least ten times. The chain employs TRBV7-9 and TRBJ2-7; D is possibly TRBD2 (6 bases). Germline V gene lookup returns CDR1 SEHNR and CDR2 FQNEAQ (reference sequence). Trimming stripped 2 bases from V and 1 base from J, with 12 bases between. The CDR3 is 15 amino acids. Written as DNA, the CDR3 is TGTGCCAGCAGCTTACCAGGGACTCTATCCTACGAGCAGTACTTC. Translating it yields CASSLPGTLSYEQYF.

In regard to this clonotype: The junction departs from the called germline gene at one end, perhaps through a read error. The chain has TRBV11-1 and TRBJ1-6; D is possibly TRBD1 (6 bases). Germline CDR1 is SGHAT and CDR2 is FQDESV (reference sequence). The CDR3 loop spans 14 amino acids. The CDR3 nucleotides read TGTGCCAGCAGCGTAGTACTAGGGGGGGAACCCCTGCTCTTC. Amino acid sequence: CASSVVLGGEPLLF. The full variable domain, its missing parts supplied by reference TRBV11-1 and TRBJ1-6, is EAEVAQSPRYKITEKSQAVAFWCDPISGHATLYWYRQILGQGPELLVQFQDESVVDDSQLPKDRFSAERLKGVDSTLKIQPAELGDSAMYLCASSVVLGGEPLLFGNGTRLTVT.

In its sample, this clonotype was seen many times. The CDR3 region is CASSSTGGGPYEQYF. As DNA, the CDR3 is TGTGCCAGCAGCTCTACAGGGGGGGGCCCCTACGAGCAGTACTTC. The rearrangement links TRBV5-5 to TRBJ2-7; maybe TRBD1 (8 bases). V was clipped by 3 bases and J by 2 bases, with 15 bases between them. Germline V gene lookup returns CDR1 SGHKS and CDR2 YYEKEE (reference sequence). The CDR3 length is 15 residues.

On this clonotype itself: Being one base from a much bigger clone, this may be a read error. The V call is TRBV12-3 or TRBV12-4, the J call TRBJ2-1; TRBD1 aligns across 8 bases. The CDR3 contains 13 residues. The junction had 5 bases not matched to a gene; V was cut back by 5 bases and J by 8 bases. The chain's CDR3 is CASSMAGGDEQFF. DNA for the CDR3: TGTGCCAGCAGTATGGCAGGGGGCGATGAGCAGTTCTTC.

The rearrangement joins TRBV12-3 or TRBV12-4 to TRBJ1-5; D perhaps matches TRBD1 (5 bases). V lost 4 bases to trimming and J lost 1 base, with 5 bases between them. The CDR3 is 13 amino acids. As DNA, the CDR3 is TGTGCCAGCAGTTGGGACAGCAATCAGCCCCAGCATTTT. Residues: CASSWDSNQPQHF.

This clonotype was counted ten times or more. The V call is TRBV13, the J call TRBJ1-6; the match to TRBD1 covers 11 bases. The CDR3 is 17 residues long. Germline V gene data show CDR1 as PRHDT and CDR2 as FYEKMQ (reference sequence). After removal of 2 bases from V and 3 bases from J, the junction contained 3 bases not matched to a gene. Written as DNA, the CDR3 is TGTGCCAGCAGCTTAAGGACAGGGGGCAGCTATAATTCACCCCTCCACTTT. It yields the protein CASSLRTGGSYNSPLHF.

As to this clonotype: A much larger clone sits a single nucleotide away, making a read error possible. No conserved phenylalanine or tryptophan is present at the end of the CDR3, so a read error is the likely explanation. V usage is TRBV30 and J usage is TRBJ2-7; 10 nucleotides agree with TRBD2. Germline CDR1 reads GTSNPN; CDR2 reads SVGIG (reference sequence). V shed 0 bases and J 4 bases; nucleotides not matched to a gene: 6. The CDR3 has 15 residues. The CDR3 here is CAWSVGLAGVYEQYL. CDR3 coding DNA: TGTGCCTGGAGTGTAGGGCTAGCGGGAGTGTACGAGCAGTACCTC.

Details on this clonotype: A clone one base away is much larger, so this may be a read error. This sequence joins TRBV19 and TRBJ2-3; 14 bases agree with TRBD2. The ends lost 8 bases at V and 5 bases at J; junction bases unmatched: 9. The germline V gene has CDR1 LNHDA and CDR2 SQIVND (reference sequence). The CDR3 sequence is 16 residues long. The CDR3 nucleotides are TGTGCCAGTGGTAGCCCGGGGACTAGCGGGGGAGATACGCAGTATTTT. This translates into CASGSPGTSGGDTQYF.

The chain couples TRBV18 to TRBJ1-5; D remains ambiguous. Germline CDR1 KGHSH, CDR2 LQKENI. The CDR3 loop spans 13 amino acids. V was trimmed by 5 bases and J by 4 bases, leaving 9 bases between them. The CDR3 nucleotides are TGTGCCAGCTCAGCGACCGGAAATCAGCCCCAGCATTTT. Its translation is CASSATGNQPQHF.